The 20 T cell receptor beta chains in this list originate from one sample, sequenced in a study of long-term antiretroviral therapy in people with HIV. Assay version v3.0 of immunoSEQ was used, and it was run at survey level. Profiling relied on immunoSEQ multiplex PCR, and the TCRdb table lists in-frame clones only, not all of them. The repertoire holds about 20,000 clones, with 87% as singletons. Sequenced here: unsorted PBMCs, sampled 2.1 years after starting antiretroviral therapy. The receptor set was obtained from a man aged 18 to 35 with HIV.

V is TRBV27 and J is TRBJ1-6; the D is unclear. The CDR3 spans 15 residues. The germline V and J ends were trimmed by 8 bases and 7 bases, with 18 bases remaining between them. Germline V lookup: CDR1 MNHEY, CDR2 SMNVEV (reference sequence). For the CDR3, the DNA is TGTGCCAGCGGCCCCCTCCCACCCACCAATTCACCCCTCCACTTT. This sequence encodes CASGPLPPTNSPLHF.

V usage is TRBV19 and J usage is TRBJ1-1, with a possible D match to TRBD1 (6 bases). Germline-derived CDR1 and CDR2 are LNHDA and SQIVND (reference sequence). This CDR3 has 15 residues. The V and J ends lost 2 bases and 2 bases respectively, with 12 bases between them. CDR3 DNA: TGTGCCAGTAGTATATCGGTCAGGGGTAACACTGAAGCTTTCTTT. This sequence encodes CASSISVRGNTEAFF.

The CDR3 DNA reads TGTGCCAGCAGCTTAGCATATTCCGAGCAGTACTTC. Protein sequence: CASSLAYSEQYF. The genes are TRBV7-6 and TRBJ2-7; D call uncertain. Germline V gene lookup returns CDR1 SGHVS and CDR2 FNYEAQ. CDR3 length equals 12 residues. The V gene lost 0 bases and the J gene lost 6 bases, with 6 bases spanning the gap.

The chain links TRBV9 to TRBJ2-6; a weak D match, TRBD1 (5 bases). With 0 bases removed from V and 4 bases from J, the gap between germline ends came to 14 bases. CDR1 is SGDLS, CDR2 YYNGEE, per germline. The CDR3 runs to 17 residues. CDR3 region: CASSVGRAGRGANVLTF. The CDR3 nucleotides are TGTGCCAGCAGCGTAGGCAGGGCCGGCCGCGGGGCCAACGTCCTGACTTTC.

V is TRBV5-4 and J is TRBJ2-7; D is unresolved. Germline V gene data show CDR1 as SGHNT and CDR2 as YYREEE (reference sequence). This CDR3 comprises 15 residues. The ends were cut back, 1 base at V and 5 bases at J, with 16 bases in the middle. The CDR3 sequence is CASSLRALASDEQYF. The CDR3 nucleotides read TGTGCCAGCAGCTTGCGGGCCCTCGCCAGCGACGAGCAGTACTTC.

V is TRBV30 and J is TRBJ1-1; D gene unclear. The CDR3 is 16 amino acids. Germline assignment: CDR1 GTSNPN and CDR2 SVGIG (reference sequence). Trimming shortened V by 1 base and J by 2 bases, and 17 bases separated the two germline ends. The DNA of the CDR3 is TGTGCCTGGAGTGGACTCCGGTGGGCCACCAACACTGAAGCTTTCTTT. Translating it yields CAWSGLRWATNTEAFF.

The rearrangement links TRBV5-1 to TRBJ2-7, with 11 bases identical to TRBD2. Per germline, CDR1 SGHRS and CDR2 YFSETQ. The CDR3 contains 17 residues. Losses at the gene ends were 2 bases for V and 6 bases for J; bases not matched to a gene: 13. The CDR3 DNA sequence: TGCGCCAGCAGCTTTCCAACTAGCGGGAGTTTCCAGGGCGAGCAGTACTTC. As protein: CASSFPTSGSFQGEQYF. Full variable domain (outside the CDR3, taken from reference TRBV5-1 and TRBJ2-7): KAGVTQTPRYLIKTRGQQVTLSCSPISGHRSVSWYQQTPGQGLQFLFEYFSETQRNKGNFPGRFSGRQFSNSRSEMNVSTLELGDSALYLCASSFPTSGSFQGEQYFGPGTRLTVT.

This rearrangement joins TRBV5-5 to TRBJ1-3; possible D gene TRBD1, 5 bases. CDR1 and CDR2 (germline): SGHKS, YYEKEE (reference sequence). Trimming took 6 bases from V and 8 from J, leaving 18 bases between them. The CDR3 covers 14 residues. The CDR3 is CASIRSFGADTIYF. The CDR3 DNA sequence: TGTGCCAGCATAAGGTCTTTCGGGGCGGACACCATATATTTT.

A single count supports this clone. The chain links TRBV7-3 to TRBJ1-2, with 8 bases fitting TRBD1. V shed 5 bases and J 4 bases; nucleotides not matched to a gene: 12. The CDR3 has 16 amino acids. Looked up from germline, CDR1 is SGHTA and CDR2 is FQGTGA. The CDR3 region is CASSHTGGGPFYGYTF. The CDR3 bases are TGTGCCAGCAGCCATACAGGGGGGGGGCCCTTCTATGGCTACACCTTC.

The CDR3 region has the DNA TGTGCCAGCAGTGTGATAGGGGGGGCGAGGCAGCCCCAGCATTTT. Translation: CASSVIGGARQPQHF. The genes are TRBV7-8 and TRBJ1-5; the D gene is possibly TRBD1 (6 bases). V was shortened by 6 bases and J by 7 bases, with 19 bases between the two germline ends. There are 15 residues in the CDR3. CDR1 SGHVS and CDR2 FQNEAQ come from the germline V gene. Full variable domain (rest looked up from reference TRBV7-8 and TRBJ1-5): GAGVSQSPRYKVAKRGQDVALRCDPISGHVSLFWYQQALGQGPEFLTYFQNEAQLDKSGLPSDRFFAERPEGSVSTLKIQRTQQEDSAVYLCASSVIGGARQPQHFGDGTRLSIL.

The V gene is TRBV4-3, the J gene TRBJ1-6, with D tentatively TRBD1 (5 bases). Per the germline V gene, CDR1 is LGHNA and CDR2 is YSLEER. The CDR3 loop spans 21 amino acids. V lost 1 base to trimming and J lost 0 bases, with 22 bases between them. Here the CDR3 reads CASSQVDRRVSVSSYNSPLHF. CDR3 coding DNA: TGCGCCAGCAGCCAAGTGGACCGCAGGGTTTCCGTTAGCTCCTATAATTCACCCCTCCACTTT.

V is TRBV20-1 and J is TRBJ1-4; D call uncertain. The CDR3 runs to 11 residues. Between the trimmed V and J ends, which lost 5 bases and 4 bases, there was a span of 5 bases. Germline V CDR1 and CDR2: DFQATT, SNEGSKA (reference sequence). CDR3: CSAPSNEKLFF. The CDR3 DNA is TGCAGTGCTCCCAGTAATGAAAAACTGTTTTTT.

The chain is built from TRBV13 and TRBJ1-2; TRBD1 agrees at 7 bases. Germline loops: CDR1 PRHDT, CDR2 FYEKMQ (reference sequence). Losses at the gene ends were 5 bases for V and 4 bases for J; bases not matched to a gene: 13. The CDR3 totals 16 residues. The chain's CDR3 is CASSPTGAVYGYGYTF. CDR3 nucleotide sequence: TGTGCCAGCAGCCCTACAGGGGCCGTATATGGCTATGGCTACACCTTC.

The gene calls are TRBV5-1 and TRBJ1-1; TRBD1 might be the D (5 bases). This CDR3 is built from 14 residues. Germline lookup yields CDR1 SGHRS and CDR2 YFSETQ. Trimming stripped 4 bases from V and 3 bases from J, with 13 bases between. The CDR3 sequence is CASSPGRGYTEAFF. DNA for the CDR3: TGCGCCAGCAGCCCGGGGAGGGGTTACACTGAAGCTTTCTTT.

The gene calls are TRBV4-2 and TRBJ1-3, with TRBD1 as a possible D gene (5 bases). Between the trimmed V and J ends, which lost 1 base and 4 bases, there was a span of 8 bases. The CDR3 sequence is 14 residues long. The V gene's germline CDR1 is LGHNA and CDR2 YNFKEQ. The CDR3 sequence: CASSQVRGGNTIYF. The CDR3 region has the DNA TGTGCCAGCAGCCAAGTTAGGGGAGGAAACACCATATATTTT.

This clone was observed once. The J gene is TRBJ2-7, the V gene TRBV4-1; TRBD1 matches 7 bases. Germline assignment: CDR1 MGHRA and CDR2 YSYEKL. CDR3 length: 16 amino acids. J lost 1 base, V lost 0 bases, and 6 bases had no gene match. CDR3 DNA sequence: TGCGCCAGCAGCCAAGATTTCAGGGGGATTTCCTACGAGCAGTACTTC. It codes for CASSQDFRGISYEQYF.

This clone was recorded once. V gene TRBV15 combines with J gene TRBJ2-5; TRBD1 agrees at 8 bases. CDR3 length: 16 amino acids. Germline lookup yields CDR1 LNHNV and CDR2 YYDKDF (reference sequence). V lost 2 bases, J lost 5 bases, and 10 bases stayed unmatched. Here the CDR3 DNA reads TGTGCCACCAGCAGACCGGAGACAGGGGTTGTGGAGACCCAGTACTTC. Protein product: CATSRPETGVVETQYF.

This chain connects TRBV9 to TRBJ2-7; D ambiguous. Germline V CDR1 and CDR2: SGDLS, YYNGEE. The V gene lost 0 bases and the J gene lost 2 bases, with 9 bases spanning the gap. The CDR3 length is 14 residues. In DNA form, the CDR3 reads TGTGCCAGCAGCGTAGGAGCAGGCACCTACGAGCAGTACTTC. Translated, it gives CASSVGAGTYEQYF.

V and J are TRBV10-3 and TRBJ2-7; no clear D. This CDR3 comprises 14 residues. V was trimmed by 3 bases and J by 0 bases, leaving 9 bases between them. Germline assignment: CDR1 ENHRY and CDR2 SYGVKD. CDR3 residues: CAISDGFSSYEQYF. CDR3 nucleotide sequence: TGTGCCATCAGTGATGGGTTTAGCTCCTACGAGCAGTACTTC.

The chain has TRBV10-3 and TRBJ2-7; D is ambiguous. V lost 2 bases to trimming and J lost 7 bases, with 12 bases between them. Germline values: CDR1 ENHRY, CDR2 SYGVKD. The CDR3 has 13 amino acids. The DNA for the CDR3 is TGTGCCATCAGTGAGGGCACTTTCCCGGAGCAGTACTTC. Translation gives CAISEGTFPEQYF.